One sample yielded the 28 T cell receptor beta chains listed below, sequenced in a study of T cell responses to AZD1222 COVID-19 vaccine. Libraries were prepared by immunoSEQ multiplex PCR; TCRdb keeps only in-frame clonotypes and omits some of them. The profile shows some 150,000 clones, approximately 88% of them singletons. The source material was peripheral blood, sampled on day 0 of AZD1222 vaccination. The receptors shown here come from an adult in good health.

The V gene is TRBV28, the J gene TRBJ1-1, with 7 bases fitting TRBD1. The trim removed 1 base at V and 0 bases at J, leaving 5 bases unmatched. CDR3 length: 16 amino acids. Germline V gene data show CDR1 as MDHEN and CDR2 as SYDVKM. The CDR3 region has the DNA TGTGCCAGCAGTTTATTTTTAGACAGGGTGAACACTGAAGCTTTCTTT. This codes for CASSLFLDRVNTEAFF.

The gene calls are TRBV19 and TRBJ2-5; 9 bases are a match to TRBD2. Trimming cost V 4 bases and J 4 bases; bases outside gene matches: 10. The CDR3 extends over 16 amino acids. Germline V gene lookup returns CDR1 LNHDA and CDR2 SQIVND (reference sequence). The CDR3 DNA reads TGTGCCAGTAGTAGACTAAGCCCAGCGGGGGGAGAGACCCAGTACTTC. Translation: CASSRLSPAGGETQYF. Full variable domain (rest looked up from reference TRBV19 and TRBJ2-5): DGGITQSPKYLFRKEGQNVTLSCEQNLNHDAMYWYRQDPGQGLRLIYYSQIVNDFQKGDIAEGYSVSREKKESFPLTVTSAQKNPTAFYLCASSRLSPAGGETQYFGPGTRLLVL.

The rearrangement uses TRBV19 and TRBJ2-4; 10 nucleotides match TRBD1. CDR1 is LNHDA and CDR2 is SQIVND in the germline V gene (reference sequence). There are 14 residues in the CDR3. The trim removed 1 base at V and 7 bases at J, leaving 1 base unmatched. CDR3 loop: CASSIGGQGNIQYF. CDR3 sequence (DNA): TGTGCCAGTAGTATAGGGGGACAGGGGAACATTCAGTACTTC.

This chain joins TRBV6-1 and TRBJ2-1; the D is unclear. Trimming left V 1 base short and J 0 bases short, with 7 bases between. This CDR3 has 15 amino acids. The V gene's germline CDR1 is MNHNS and CDR2 SASEGT. The CDR3 sequence: CASSEVIRSYNEQFF. CDR3 in DNA: TGTGCCAGCAGTGAAGTGATTCGCTCCTACAATGAGCAGTTCTTC.

The chain couples TRBV18 to TRBJ2-5; weak D call: TRBD1 (6 bases). This CDR3 is built from 15 residues. CDR1 is KGHSH and CDR2 is LQKENI in the germline V gene. With 2 bases removed from V and 2 bases from J, the gap between germline ends came to 12 bases. Written as DNA, the CDR3 is TGTGCCAGCTCACCAGTTGGGGGCCAACAAGAGACCCAGTACTTC. This codes for CASSPVGGQQETQYF.

The gene calls are TRBV19 and TRBJ2-5; D gene unclear. Germline loops: CDR1 LNHDA, CDR2 SQIVND (reference sequence). Trimming removed 5 bases at V and 1 base at J, with 14 bases between. CDR3 length equals 15 residues. CDR3 in DNA: TGTGCCAGTAGTGGACGCGAAGGGTCCCAAGAGACCCAGTACTTC. Translation gives CASSGREGSQETQYF.

The V gene is TRBV6-5, the J gene TRBJ1-3; maybe TRBD1 (5 bases). Germline CDR1 MNHEY, CDR2 SVGAGI. This CDR3 has 15 amino acids. Trimming stripped 2 bases from V and 2 bases from J, with 10 bases between. This chain's CDR3 is CASSYARDPGNTIYF. The CDR3 bases are TGTGCCAGCAGTTACGCTCGGGACCCTGGAAACACCATATATTTT.

The chain carries TRBV28 and TRBJ1-1; D is undetermined. Trimming shortened V by 3 bases and J by 1 base, and 12 bases separated the two germline ends. This CDR3 has 15 amino acids. CDR1 is MDHEN, CDR2 SYDVKM, per germline. The CDR3 nucleotides are TGTGCCAGCAGTTTGTCTACCTCGCCGAACACTGAAGCTTTCTTT. This translates into CASSLSTSPNTEAFF. Combining the CDR3 with reference TRBV28 and TRBJ1-1 gives the whole variable domain DVKVTQSSRYLVKRTGEKVFLECVQDMDHENMFWYRQDPGLGLRLIYFSYDVKMKEKGDIPEGYSVSREKKERFSLILESASTNQTSMYLCASSLSTSPNTEAFFGQGTRLTVV.

V and J are TRBV29-1 and TRBJ2-7, with 7 bases fitting TRBD1. V lost 6 bases to trimming and J lost 4 bases; unmatched junction nucleotides: 6. Per the germline V gene, CDR1 is SQVTM and CDR2 is ANQGSEA. This CDR3 comprises 12 residues. CDR3 nucleotides: TGCAGCGTGCAAAAGGGGGCGTACGAGCAGTACTTC. Protein product: CSVQKGAYEQYF.

The chain has TRBV28 and TRBJ2-1, with 14 bases aligning to TRBD2. Germline assignment: CDR1 MDHEN and CDR2 SYDVKM. V was clipped by 5 bases and J by 9 bases; unmatched bases: 6. This CDR3 contains 15 residues. This chain's CDR3 is CASSPGTSGSSEQFF. The DNA of the CDR3 is TGTGCCAGCAGTCCAGGGACTAGCGGGAGTTCTGAGCAGTTCTTC.

This clone was counted between two and nine times. CDR3 nucleotides: TGCGCCAGCAGTCAATCGATGGCAGGGGATGGCGGTCAGCCCCAGCATTTT. Translated: CASSQSMAGDGGQPQHF. The chain carries TRBV23-1 and TRBJ1-5, with a weak D call TRBD1 (6 bases). TRBV23-1 is designated an ORF whose function remains uncertain. This CDR3 is 17 amino acids long. Trimming removed 0 bases at V and 6 bases at J, with 18 bases between.

The CDR3 DNA reads TGTGCCAGCAGCGTACAGGGTCCCTACGAGCAGTACTTC. Its protein is CASSVQGPYEQYF. This chain uses TRBV3-1 (or the pseudogene TRBV3-2) with TRBJ2-7, with D possibly matching TRBD1 (6 bases). V lost 5 bases and J lost 2, with 10 bases in between. CDR1 and CDR2 from the germline V gene are LGHDT and YNNKEL (reference sequence). CDR3 size: 13 residues.

This chain uses TRBV30 with TRBJ1-1; 12 positions agree with TRBD1. CDR1 is GTSNPN and CDR2 is SVGIG in the germline V gene (reference sequence). Trimming at V came to 5 bases and at J to 11 bases, leaving 0 bases not matched to a gene. This CDR3 comprises 10 residues. CDR3 sequence reads: CAWGTGGAFF. The CDR3 coding sequence is TGTGCCTGGGGGACAGGGGGCGCTTTCTTT.

This chain connects TRBV24-1 to TRBJ1-1; 10 bases fit TRBD1. The CDR3 has 15 amino acids. Germline V gives CDR1 KGHDR, CDR2 SFDVKD. Unmatched junction bases numbered 11, after V lost 3 bases and J lost 11 bases. The CDR3 DNA is TGTGCCACCAGTGATCCGAAGACAGGGGGCCTGGGGGCTTTCTTT. Encoded protein: CATSDPKTGGLGAFF.

The J gene is TRBJ1-5, the V gene TRBV7-2, with D perhaps TRBD1 (5 bases). CDR1 is SGHTA and CDR2 is FQGNSA in the germline V gene. Trimming stripped 5 bases from V and 13 bases from J, with 21 bases between. This CDR3 has 14 amino acids. The CDR3, as DNA: TGTGCCAGCAGCCCAGACAGCCACCCCTTGGAACAGCATTTT. Its protein product is CASSPDSHPLEQHF. Complete variable domain (other parts from reference TRBV7-2 and TRBJ1-5): GAGVSQSPSNKVTEKGKDVELRCDPISGHTALYWYRQSLGQGLEFLIYFQGNSAPDKSGLPSDRFSAERTGGSVSTLTIQRTQQEDSAVYLCASSPDSHPLEQHFGDGTRLSIL.

This chain connects TRBV7-6 to TRBJ2-7; D is perhaps TRBD1 or TRBD2 (5 bases each). This CDR3 spans 15 amino acids. V dropped 5 bases and J dropped 0 bases, with 14 bases sitting between them. Germline loops: CDR1 SGHVS, CDR2 FNYEAQ. The CDR3 reads CASSPGTTSSYEQYF. For the CDR3, the DNA is TGTGCCAGCAGCCCAGGGACCACGAGCTCCTACGAGCAGTACTTC.

This chain uses TRBV28 with TRBJ1-2; D ambiguous. The germline gives CDR1 MDHEN, CDR2 SYDVKM. The V and J ends lost 6 bases and 4 bases respectively, with 15 bases between them. The CDR3 contains 14 residues. CDR3 nucleotides: TGTGCCAGCAGCCCCCGAACAACCTTCTATGGCTACACCTTC. This codes for CASSPRTTFYGYTF.

The chain has TRBV3-1 (or the pseudogene TRBV3-2) and TRBJ1-3, with 9 bases identical to TRBD1. From germline, CDR1 is LGHDT and CDR2 YNNKEL (reference sequence). The CDR3 totals 16 residues. V shed 2 bases and J 2 bases; nucleotides not matched to a gene: 4. CDR3 nucleotide sequence: TGTGCCAGCAGCCAACCGGGACAGGGAACTGGAAACACCATATATTTT. It encodes CASSQPGQGTGNTIYF.

J is TRBJ1-3 and V is TRBV9; no clear D gene. This CDR3 spans 12 amino acids. CDR1 and CDR2 from the germline V gene are SGDLS and YYNGEE. Trimming took 3 bases from V and 3 from J, leaving 4 bases between them. CDR3 nucleotides: TGTGCCAGCAGCGCCCTTGGAAACACCATATATTTT. Protein sequence: CASSALGNTIYF.

This clone was counted a few times. The chain recombines TRBV6-6 with TRBJ1-2, with TRBD1 matching over 7 bases. This CDR3 is 15 amino acids long. With V trimmed by 10 bases and J by 3 bases, 14 bases remained unmatched. Germline V gives CDR1 MNHNY, CDR2 SVGAGI (reference sequence). The CDR3 sequence is CATFHSGTEDYGYTF. The CDR3, as DNA: TGTGCCACTTTCCATTCCGGGACAGAAGACTATGGCTACACCTTC.

This chain links TRBV4-1 with TRBJ2-2; the match to TRBD2 covers 8 bases. Germline CDR1 reads MGHRA; CDR2 reads YSYEKL. The CDR3 sequence is 17 residues long. V shed 3 bases, J shed 1 base, and the junction held 7 bases outside the gene matches. CDR3 DNA sequence: TGCGCCAGCAGCCACTCCTATAGCGGGAAGAACACCGGGGAGCTGTTTTTT. Residues: CASSHSYSGKNTGELFF.

The gene calls are TRBV27 and TRBJ2-7; no reliable D call. V was pared by 5 bases and J by 6 bases, with 11 bases between. Germline assignment: CDR1 MNHEY and CDR2 SMNVEV (reference sequence). CDR3 length: 12 amino acids. The CDR3 sequence: CASSPSASEQYF. The CDR3 coding sequence is TGTGCCAGCAGTCCCTCCGCCTCCGAGCAGTACTTC.

This chain joins TRBV10-3 and TRBJ1-2, with D perhaps TRBD1 (6 bases). Trimming took 6 bases from V and 0 from J, leaving 11 bases between them. Germline CDR1 and CDR2: ENHRY and SYGVKD. The CDR3 consists of 14 residues. In DNA form, the CDR3 reads TGTGCCATCAGAGCGGGACAAACTAACTATGGCTACACCTTC. Residues: CAIRAGQTNYGYTF.

The J gene is TRBJ1-4, the V gene TRBV4-1; D is uncertain. The V end lost 1 base, the J end lost 8 bases, and 20 bases lay between the germline ends. Germline loops: CDR1 MGHRA, CDR2 YSYEKL. The CDR3 is 17 amino acids. CDR3 protein: CASSQASDGERREKLFF. The CDR3 region has the DNA TGCGCCAGCAGCCAAGCTTCGGACGGGGAAAGGCGGGAAAAACTGTTTTTT.

The count of this clone is one. V usage is TRBV7-3 and J usage is TRBJ2-2, with TRBD2 as a possible D gene (6 bases). This CDR3 has 14 amino acids. Looked up from germline, CDR1 is SGHTA and CDR2 is FQGTGA. V lost 4 bases to trimming and J lost 5 bases, with 11 bases between them. CDR3 amino acids: CASSSGTSTGELFF. As DNA, the CDR3 is TGTGCCAGCAGCTCAGGGACTTCTACCGGGGAGCTGTTTTTT.

V and J are TRBV14 and TRBJ2-3; 7 bases are a match to TRBD2. The V gene end was trimmed by 4 bases and the J gene end by 2 bases; junction bases not matched to a gene: 6. CDR3 size: 15 residues. Germline V gene lookup returns CDR1 SGHDN and CDR2 FVKESK. The CDR3 sequence: CASSLFAGDTDTQYF. CDR3 bases: TGTGCCAGCAGCCTGTTCGCGGGAGACACAGATACGCAGTATTTT.

The chain couples TRBV4-3 to TRBJ1-2; D not certain. The germline CDR1 and CDR2 sequences are LGHNA and YSLEER. The CDR3 runs to 15 residues. Between the trimmed V and J ends, which lost 0 bases and 4 bases, there was a span of 12 bases. CDR3 DNA: TGCGCCAGCAGCCAAGATCCTGGCAGCCCCTATGGCTACACCTTC. Encoded protein: CASSQDPGSPYGYTF.

The chain recombines TRBV11-2 with TRBJ2-3, with D hard to call. This CDR3 is 15 amino acids long. V lost 5 bases and J lost 2, with 14 bases in between. CDR1 SGHAT and CDR2 FQNNGV come from the germline V gene. The CDR3 is CASSRSRSSTDTQYF. Here the CDR3 DNA reads TGTGCCAGCAGCCGGAGCCGCTCATCCACAGATACGCAGTATTTT. The variable domain in full, completed from reference TRBV11-2 and TRBJ2-3, reads EAGVAQSPRYKIIEKRQSVAFWCNPISGHATLYWYQQILGQGPKLLIQFQNNGVVDDSQLPKDRFSAERLKGVDSTLKIQPAKLEDSAVYLCASSRSRSSTDTQYFGPGTRLTVL.